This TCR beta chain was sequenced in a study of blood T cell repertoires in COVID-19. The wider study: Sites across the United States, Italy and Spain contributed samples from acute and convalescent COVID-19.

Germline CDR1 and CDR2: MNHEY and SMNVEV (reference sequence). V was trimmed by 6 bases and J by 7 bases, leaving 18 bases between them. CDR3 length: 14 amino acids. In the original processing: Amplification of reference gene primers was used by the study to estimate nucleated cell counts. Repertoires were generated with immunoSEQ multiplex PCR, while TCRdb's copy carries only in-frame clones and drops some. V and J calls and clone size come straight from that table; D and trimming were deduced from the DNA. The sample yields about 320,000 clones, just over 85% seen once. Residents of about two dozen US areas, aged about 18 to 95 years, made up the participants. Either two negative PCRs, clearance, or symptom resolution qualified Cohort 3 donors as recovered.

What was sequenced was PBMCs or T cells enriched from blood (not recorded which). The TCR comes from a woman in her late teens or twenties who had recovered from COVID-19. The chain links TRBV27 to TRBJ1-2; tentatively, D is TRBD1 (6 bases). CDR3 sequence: CASSRPGHSLGYTF. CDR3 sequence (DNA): TGTGCCAGCAGCCGACCGGGACACTCCCTTGGCTACACCTTC.